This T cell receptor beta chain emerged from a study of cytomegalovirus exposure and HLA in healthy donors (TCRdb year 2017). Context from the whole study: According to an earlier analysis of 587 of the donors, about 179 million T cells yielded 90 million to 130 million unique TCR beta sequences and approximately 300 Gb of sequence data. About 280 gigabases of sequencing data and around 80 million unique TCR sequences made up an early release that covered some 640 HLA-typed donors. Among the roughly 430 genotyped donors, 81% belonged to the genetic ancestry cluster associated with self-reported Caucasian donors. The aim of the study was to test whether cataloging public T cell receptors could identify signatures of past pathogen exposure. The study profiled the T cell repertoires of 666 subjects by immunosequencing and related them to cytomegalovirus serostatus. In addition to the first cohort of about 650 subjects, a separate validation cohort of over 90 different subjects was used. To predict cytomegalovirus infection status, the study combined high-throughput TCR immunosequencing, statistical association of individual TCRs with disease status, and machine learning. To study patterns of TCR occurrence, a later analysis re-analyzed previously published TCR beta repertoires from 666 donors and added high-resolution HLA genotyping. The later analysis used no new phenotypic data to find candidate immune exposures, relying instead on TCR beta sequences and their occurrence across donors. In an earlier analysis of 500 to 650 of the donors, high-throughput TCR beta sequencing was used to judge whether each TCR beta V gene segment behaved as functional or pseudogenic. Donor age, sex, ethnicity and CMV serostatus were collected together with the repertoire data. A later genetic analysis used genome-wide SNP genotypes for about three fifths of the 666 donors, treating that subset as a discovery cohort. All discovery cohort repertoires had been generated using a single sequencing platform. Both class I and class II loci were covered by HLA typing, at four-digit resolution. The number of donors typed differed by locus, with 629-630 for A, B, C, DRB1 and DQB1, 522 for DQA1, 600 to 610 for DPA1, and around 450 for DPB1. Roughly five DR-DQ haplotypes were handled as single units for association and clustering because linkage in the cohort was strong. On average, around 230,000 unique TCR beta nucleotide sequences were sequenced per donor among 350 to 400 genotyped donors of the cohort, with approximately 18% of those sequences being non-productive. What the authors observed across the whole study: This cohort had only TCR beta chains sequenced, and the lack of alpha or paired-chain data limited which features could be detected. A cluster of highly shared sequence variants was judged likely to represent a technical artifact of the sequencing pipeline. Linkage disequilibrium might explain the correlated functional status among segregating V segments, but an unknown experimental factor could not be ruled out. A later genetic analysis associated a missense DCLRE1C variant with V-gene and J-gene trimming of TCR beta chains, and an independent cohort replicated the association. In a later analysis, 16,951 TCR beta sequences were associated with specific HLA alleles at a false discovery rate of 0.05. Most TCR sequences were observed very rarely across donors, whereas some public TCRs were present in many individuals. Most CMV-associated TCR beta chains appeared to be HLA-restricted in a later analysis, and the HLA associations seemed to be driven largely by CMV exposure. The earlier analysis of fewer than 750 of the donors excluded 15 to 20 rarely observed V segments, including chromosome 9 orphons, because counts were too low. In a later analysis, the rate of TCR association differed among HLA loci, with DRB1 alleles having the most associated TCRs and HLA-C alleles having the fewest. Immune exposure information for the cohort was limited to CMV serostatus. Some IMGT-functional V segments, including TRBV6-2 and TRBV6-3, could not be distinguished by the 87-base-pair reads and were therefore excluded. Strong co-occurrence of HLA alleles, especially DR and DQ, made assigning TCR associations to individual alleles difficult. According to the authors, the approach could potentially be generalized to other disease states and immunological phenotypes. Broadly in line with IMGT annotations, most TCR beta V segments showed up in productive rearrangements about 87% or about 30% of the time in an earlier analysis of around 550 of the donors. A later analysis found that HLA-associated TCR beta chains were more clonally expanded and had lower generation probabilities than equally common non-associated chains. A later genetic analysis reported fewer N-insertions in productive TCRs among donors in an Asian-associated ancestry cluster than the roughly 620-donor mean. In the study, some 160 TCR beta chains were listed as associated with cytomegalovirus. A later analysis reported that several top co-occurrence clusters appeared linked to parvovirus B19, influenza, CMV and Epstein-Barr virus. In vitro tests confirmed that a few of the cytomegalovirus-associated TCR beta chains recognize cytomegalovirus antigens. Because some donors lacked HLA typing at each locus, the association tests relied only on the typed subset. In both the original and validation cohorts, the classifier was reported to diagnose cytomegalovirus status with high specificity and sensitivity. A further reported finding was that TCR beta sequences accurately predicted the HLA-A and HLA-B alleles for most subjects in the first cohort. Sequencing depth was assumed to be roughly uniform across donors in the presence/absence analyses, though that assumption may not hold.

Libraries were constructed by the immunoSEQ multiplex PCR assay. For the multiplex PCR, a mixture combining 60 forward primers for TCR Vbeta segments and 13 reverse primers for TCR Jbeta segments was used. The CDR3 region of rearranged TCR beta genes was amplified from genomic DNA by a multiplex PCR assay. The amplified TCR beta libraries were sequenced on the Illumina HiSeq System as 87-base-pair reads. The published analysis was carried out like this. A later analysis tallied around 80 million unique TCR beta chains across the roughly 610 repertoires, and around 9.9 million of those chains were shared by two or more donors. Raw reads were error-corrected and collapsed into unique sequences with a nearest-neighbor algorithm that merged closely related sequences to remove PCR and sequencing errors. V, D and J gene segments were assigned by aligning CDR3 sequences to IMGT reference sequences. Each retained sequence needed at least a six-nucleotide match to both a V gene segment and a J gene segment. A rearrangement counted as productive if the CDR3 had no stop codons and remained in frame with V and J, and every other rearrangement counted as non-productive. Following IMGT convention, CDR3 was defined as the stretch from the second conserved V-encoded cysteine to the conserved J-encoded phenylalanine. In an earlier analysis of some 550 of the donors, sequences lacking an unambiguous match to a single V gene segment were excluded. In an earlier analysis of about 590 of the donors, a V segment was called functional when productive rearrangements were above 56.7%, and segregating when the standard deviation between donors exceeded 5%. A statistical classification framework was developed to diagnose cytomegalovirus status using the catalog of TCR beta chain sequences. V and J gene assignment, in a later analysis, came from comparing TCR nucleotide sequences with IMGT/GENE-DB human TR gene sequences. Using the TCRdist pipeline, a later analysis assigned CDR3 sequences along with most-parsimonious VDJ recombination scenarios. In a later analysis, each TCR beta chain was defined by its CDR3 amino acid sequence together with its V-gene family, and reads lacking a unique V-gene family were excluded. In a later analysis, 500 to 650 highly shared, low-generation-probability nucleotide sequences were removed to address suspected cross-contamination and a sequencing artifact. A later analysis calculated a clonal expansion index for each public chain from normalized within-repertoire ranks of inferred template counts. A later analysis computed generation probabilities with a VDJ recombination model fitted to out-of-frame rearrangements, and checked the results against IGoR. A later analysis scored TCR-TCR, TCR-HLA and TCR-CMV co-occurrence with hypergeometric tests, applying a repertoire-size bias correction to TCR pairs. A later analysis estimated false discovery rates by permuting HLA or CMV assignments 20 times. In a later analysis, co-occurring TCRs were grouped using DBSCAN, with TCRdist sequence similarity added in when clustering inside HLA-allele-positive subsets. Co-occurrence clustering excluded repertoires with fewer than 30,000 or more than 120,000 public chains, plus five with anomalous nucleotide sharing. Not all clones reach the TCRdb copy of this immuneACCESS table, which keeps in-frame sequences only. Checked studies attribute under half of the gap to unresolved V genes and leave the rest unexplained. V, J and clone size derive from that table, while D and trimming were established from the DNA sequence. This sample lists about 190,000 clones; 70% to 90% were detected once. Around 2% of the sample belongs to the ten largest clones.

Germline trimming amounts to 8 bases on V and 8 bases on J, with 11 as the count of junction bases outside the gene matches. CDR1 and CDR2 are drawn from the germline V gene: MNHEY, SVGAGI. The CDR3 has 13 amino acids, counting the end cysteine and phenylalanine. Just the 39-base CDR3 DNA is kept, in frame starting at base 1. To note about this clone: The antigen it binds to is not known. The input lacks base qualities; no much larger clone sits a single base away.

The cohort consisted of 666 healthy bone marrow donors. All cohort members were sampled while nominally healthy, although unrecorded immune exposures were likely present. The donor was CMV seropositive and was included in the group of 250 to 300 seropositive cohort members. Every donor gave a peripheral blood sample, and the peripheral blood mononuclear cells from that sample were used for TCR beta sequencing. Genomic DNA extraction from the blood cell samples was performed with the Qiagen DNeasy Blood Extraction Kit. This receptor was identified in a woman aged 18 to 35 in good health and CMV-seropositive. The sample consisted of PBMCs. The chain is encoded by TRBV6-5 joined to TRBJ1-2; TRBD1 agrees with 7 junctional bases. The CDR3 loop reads CASGDSGWRGYTF. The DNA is TGTGCCAGCGGGGACAGCGGGTGGCGGGGCTACACCTTC.